This T cell receptor (beta chain) was found in a study of blood T cell repertoires in COVID-19. The ends were cut back, 1 base at V and 7 bases at J, with 14 bases in the middle. Germline V gene sequence: CDR1 LGHDT, CDR2 YNNKEL (reference sequence). The CDR3 totals 16 residues. The data were produced by immunoSEQ multiplex PCR, yet TCRdb's version contains in-frame clones alone and is incomplete. The sample lists roughly 300,000 clones, more than 85% occurring once. Sequenced input: PBMCs or T cells enriched from blood (not recorded which). The origin of this receptor is a woman aged 25 to 39 who had recovered from COVID-19. V usage is TRBV3-1 (or the pseudogene TRBV3-2) and J usage is TRBJ1-6; maybe TRBD1 (5 bases). The chain's CDR3 is CASSQASGVKNSPLHF. CDR3 nucleotide sequence: TGTGCCAGCAGCCAAGCCTCGGGGGTCAAGAATTCACCCCTCCACTTT.